Shown below are 26 T cell receptor beta chains from a single sample sequenced in a study of ipilimumab plus nivolumab after autologous stem cell transplantation. Data came from immunoSEQ multiplex PCR; TCRdb stores just in-frame clones and leaves some out. The sample holds 15,000 to 20,000 clones, 75% to 90% seen once. Sequenced material: PBMCs, taken in a trial of ipilimumab plus nivolumab as post-transplant consolidation. The receptors shown here come from a male donor with diffuse large B-cell lymphoma.

The chain carries TRBV30 and TRBJ2-5, with 14 bases aligning to TRBD2. Germline CDR1 GTSNPN, CDR2 SVGIG (reference sequence). The V segment lost 1 base and the J segment 1 base; nucleotides outside the gene matches: 8. This CDR3 has 18 amino acids. For the CDR3, the DNA is TGTGCCTGGAGTGGACTAGCGGGGGGGATTTTCTTCCAAGAGACCCAGTACTTC. It is translated as CAWSGLAGGIFFQETQYF.

V usage is TRBV6-6 and J usage is TRBJ1-1, with D uncertain. CDR1 is MNHNY and CDR2 is SVGAGI in the germline V gene (reference sequence). V was trimmed by 0 bases and J by 4 bases, leaving 3 bases between them. The CDR3 runs 12 residues. The CDR3 loop is CASSYSRTEAFF. The CDR3 DNA is TGTGCCAGCAGTTACTCGCGCACTGAAGCTTTCTTT.

The rearrangement uses TRBV4-1 and TRBJ2-5; no clear D. V gave up 0 bases and J gave up 2 bases, with 13 bases separating them. The CDR3 length is 16 residues. CDR1 is MGHRA, CDR2 YSYEKL, per germline. The CDR3 DNA reads as TGCGCCAGCAGCCAAGATCTGTGGCTGGGGCAAGAGACCCAGTACTTC. Translating it yields CASSQDLWLGQETQYF.

The V and J genes are TRBV6-1 and TRBJ2-3; TRBD2 matches at 8 bases. Germline V gene data show CDR1 as MNHNS and CDR2 as SASEGT. The CDR3 covers 15 residues. The junction had 13 bases not matched to a gene; V was cut back by 10 bases and J by 4 bases. In DNA, the CDR3 is TGTGCCACCAGGTTCGGGACTAGTAGCGCAGATACGCAGTATTTT. Translation: CATRFGTSSADTQYF.

The chain carries TRBV5-4 and TRBJ1-5, with 7 bases lining up with TRBD1. CDR1 and CDR2 from the germline V gene are SGHNT and YYREEE (reference sequence). V was clipped by 4 bases and J by 2 bases; unmatched bases: 6. The CDR3 spans 15 residues. The CDR3 sequence is CASSLAGGGNQPQHF. The CDR3 coding sequence is TGTGCCAGCAGCCTCGCAGGGGGTGGCAATCAGCCCCAGCATTTT.

The J gene is TRBJ2-3, the V gene TRBV2; D gene unclear. The V gene lost 7 bases and the J gene lost 0 bases, with 17 bases spanning the gap. This CDR3 contains 16 residues. CDR1 is SNHLY, CDR2 FYNNEI, per germline. For the CDR3, the DNA is TGTGCCAGCATGGGCTTGGCCGCGGCAAGCACAGATACGCAGTATTTT. Encoded protein: CASMGLAAASTDTQYF.

The chain couples TRBV12-5 to TRBJ2-7; 12 bases align to TRBD1. The CDR3 runs to 15 residues. The germline V gene has CDR1 LGHNT and CDR2 FRNRAP. V trimming: 4 bases; J trimming: 7 bases; junction bases outside the gene matches: 8. CDR3 nucleotides: TGTGCTAGTGGTTACCCGGGACAGGGGGCAGGGGAGCAGTACTTC. This sequence encodes CASGYPGQGAGEQYF.

In its sample, this clone ranks as medium-sized. The chain joins TRBV19 to TRBJ1-5; no clear D gene. V was pared by 2 bases and J by 4 bases, with 6 bases between. Per germline, CDR1 LNHDA and CDR2 SQIVND (reference sequence). The CDR3 length is 13 residues. In DNA, the CDR3 is TGTGCCAGTAGTATAAAAGGTAATCAGCCCCAGCATTTT. Encoded protein: CASSIKGNQPQHF.

The J gene is TRBJ2-1, the V gene TRBV11-2; 8 bases map to TRBD2. Germline V gene lookup returns CDR1 SGHAT and CDR2 FQNNGV. The CDR3 is 15 residues long. The V gene end was trimmed by 5 bases and the J gene end by 2 bases; junction bases not matched to a gene: 5. CDR3 nucleotide sequence: TGTGCCAGCAGCGGGAGTAGCGGGACCTACAATGAGCAGTTCTTC. It translates to CASSGSSGTYNEQFF.

V and J are TRBV30 and TRBJ2-2, with 7 positions matching TRBD1. V dropped 4 bases and J dropped 5; count of bases not matched to a gene: 1. This CDR3 is 12 amino acids long. The germline V gene has CDR1 GTSNPN and CDR2 SVGIG (reference sequence). This CDR3 is CAWMTGTGELFF. CDR3 DNA sequence: TGTGCCTGGATGACAGGGACCGGGGAGCTGTTTTTT.

This chain links TRBV29-1 with TRBJ2-1; D may be TRBD1 (6 bases). The germline V and J ends were trimmed by 1 base and 2 bases, with 15 bases remaining between them. The germline V gene encodes CDR1 SQVTM and CDR2 ANQGSEA. CDR3 length: 16 amino acids. The CDR3 DNA reads TGCAGCGTTGAAGCCGCGACAGGATTGCCCTACAATGAGCAGTTCTTC. Translated, it gives CSVEAATGLPYNEQFF.

The rearrangement joins TRBV6-6 to TRBJ1-1; TRBD1 is a possible D gene (6 bases). The V end lost 5 bases, the J end lost 5 bases, and 21 bases lay between the germline ends. This CDR3 is built from 16 residues. Germline values: CDR1 MNHNY, CDR2 SVGAGI (reference sequence). The CDR3: CASSHGEQRGNTEAFF. CDR3 coding DNA: TGTGCCAGCAGTCACGGTGAACAGAGGGGGAATACTGAAGCTTTCTTT.

In the case of this clone: Additional DNA sequences in this sample encode the identical CDR3. The chain carries TRBV30 and TRBJ1-3; no definite D call. Germline V CDR1 and CDR2: GTSNPN, SVGIG (reference sequence). V lost 2 bases to trimming and J lost 0 bases, with 5 bases between them. The CDR3 sequence is 13 residues long. Here the CDR3 DNA reads TGTGCCTGGAGTCTGTCCTCTGGAAACACCATATATTTT. It encodes CAWSLSSGNTIYF.

The chain uses TRBV27 and TRBJ1-5; the D gene is possibly TRBD1 (5 bases). Trimming took off 2 bases at V and 6 bases at J, with 11 bases between the two ends. The CDR3 has 14 amino acids. Germline V gene sequence: CDR1 MNHEY, CDR2 SMNVEV (reference sequence). CDR3: CASSLGTPSQPQHF. In DNA, the CDR3 is TGTGCCAGCAGTTTAGGGACCCCCAGTCAGCCCCAGCATTTT.

The chain uses TRBV18 and TRBJ1-5; the D is unclear. This CDR3 region has 15 residues. Trimming removed 2 bases at V and 4 bases at J, with 12 bases between. Germline CDR1 is KGHSH and CDR2 is LQKENI. CDR3 sequence: CASSPVSGSNQPQHF. The CDR3 DNA is TGTGCCAGCTCACCAGTCTCGGGTTCTAATCAGCCCCAGCATTTT.

The V gene is TRBV5-5, the J gene TRBJ2-7; 9 nucleotides line up with TRBD2. This CDR3 spans 15 amino acids. J lost 4 bases, V lost 4 bases, and 9 bases had no gene match. Germline V CDR1 and CDR2: SGHKS, YYEKEE (reference sequence). The CDR3 spells CASSPLAGFWYEQYF. As DNA, the CDR3 is TGTGCCAGCAGCCCCCTAGCGGGATTTTGGTACGAGCAGTACTTC.

The genes are TRBV10-2 and TRBJ2-1; 8 positions match TRBD2. CDR3 length: 15 amino acids. V lost 2 bases to trimming and J lost 12 bases; unmatched junction nucleotides: 12. Per germline, CDR1 WSHSY and CDR2 SAAADI. The DNA for the CDR3 is TGCGCCAGCAGTGAGGCGGGGGGCACCAATGGTAGGCAGTTCTTC. This gives the protein CASSEAGGTNGRQFF.

The rearrangement joins TRBV5-1 to TRBJ2-1, with D maybe TRBD2 (5 bases). The CDR3 totals 14 residues. CDR1 and CDR2 (germline): SGHRS, YFSETQ. The ends were cut back, 0 bases at V and 5 bases at J, with 9 bases in the middle. CDR3 amino acids: CASSLGGWDNEQFF. As DNA, the CDR3 is TGCGCCAGCAGCTTGGGCGGGTGGGACAATGAGCAGTTCTTC.

This chain joins TRBV9 and TRBJ2-1, with 7 bases fitting TRBD2. The germline V gene encodes CDR1 SGDLS and CDR2 YYNGEE. J lost 8 bases, V lost 0 bases, and 8 bases had no gene match. CDR3 length: 15 residues. The chain's CDR3 is CASSVGGREFDEQFF. CDR3 nucleotides: TGTGCCAGCAGCGTAGGTGGGCGGGAGTTTGATGAGCAGTTCTTC.

This chain connects TRBV5-1 to TRBJ1-3, with TRBD1 as a possible D gene (6 bases). V lost 0 bases and J 4 bases, leaving 14 bases between the germline ends. The CDR3 consists of 16 residues. In germline, CDR1 is SGHRS, CDR2 YFSETQ. For the CDR3, the DNA is TGCGCCAGCAGCTTGGACAGGGCTTTATCCGGAAACACCATATATTTT. This gives the protein CASSLDRALSGNTIYF.

The CDR3 nucleotides are TGCGCCACCTCTCGGACTGGAGGGGTTACAGATACGCAGTATTTT. The encoded protein is CATSRTGGVTDTQYF. The chain couples TRBV5-1 to TRBJ2-3; a weak D match, TRBD2 (6 bases). Trimming cost V 9 bases and J 3 bases, with 20 bases left between them. Germline lookup yields CDR1 SGHRS and CDR2 YFSETQ. This CDR3 region has 15 residues.

Written as DNA, the CDR3 is TGTGCCAGCTCACCACTTATTAGAGAGACCCAGTACTTC. Residues: CASSPLIRETQYF. The chain joins TRBV18 to TRBJ2-5; no clear D gene. From germline, CDR1 is KGHSH and CDR2 LQKENI. CDR3 length: 13 amino acids. Trimming shortened V by 1 base and J by 4 bases, and 7 bases separated the two germline ends.

The chain links TRBV7-6 to TRBJ2-3; TRBD2 agrees at 13 bases. CDR3 size: 16 residues. Trimming at V came to 5 bases and at J to 4 bases, leaving 6 bases not matched to a gene. The germline V gene encodes CDR1 SGHVS and CDR2 FNYEAQ. CDR3 coding DNA: TGTGCCAGCAGCCACCGGACTAGCGGGAGTCCAGATACGCAGTATTTT. This codes for CASSHRTSGSPDTQYF.

This sequence joins TRBV7-6 and TRBJ1-2; a weak D match, TRBD1 (6 bases). Trimming left V 3 bases short and J 3 bases short, with 8 bases between. Germline CDR1 and CDR2: SGHVS and FNYEAQ. The CDR3 covers 13 residues. The CDR3 loop reads CASSLGTHYGYTF. For the CDR3, the DNA is TGTGCCAGCAGCTTGGGGACACACTATGGCTACACCTTC. Full variable domain (remainder filled in from reference TRBV7-6 and TRBJ1-2): GAGVSQSPRYKVTKRGQDVALRCDPISGHVSLYWYRQALGQGPEFLTYFNYEAQQDKSGLPNDRFSAERPEGSISTLTIQRTEQRDSAMYRCASSLGTHYGYTFGSGTRLTVV.

This clone was observed once. The chain carries TRBV18 and TRBJ1-3; 7 bases agree with TRBD1. This CDR3 is 16 amino acids long. Germline V gene sequence: CDR1 KGHSH, CDR2 LQKENI. V gave up 1 base and J gave up 2 bases; unmatched junction bases: 5. Here the CDR3 reads CASSPLRQGTGNTIYF. CDR3 DNA: TGTGCCAGCTCACCACTCAGACAGGGAACTGGAAACACCATATATTTT.

In DNA, the CDR3 is TGTGCCACCAGCAGAGATGTTGGCACCGGGGAGCTGTTTTTT. Translating gives CATSRDVGTGELFF. The V and J genes are TRBV15 and TRBJ2-2; D gene unclear. The CDR3 covers 14 residues. Trimming left V 0 bases short and J 4 bases short, with 6 bases between. From germline, CDR1 is LNHNV and CDR2 YYDKDF (reference sequence). Together with reference TRBV15 and TRBJ2-2, the CDR3 gives the full variable domain: DAMVIQNPRYQVTQFGKPVTLSCSQTLNHNVMYWYQQKSSQAPKLLFHYYDKDFNNEADTPDNFQSRRPNTSFCFLDIRSPGLGDTAMYLCATSRDVGTGELFFGEGSRLTVL.